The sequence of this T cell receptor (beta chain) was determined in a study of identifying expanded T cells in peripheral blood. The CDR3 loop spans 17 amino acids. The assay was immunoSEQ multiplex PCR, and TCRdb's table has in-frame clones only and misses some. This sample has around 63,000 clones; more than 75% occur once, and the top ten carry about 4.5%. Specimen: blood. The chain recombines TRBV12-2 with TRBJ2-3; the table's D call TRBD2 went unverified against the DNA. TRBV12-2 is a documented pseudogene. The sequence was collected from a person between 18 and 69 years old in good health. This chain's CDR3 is CASRFTDWRGGRYTQYF. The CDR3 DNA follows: TGTGCAAGTCGCTTTACCGATTGGCGGGGGGGCCGTTATACGCAGTATTTT.